The TCR beta chain under discussion was sequenced for a study of cytomegalovirus exposure and HLA in healthy donors. Study information: Genotyping of roughly 400 donors showed that 80% to 90% belonged to the Caucasian-associated ancestry cluster.

With V trimmed by 5 bases and J by 1 base, 8 bases remained unmatched. Germline V gene sequence: CDR1 SGDLS, CDR2 YYNGEE. The CDR3 runs to 16 residues. Remarks on this clone: Its antigen is unidentified.

Findings of the study overall: Apparent HLA restriction characterized most CMV-associated TCR beta chains in a later analysis. Most TCR sequences showed up rarely, but some public TCRs showed up in many donors.

This PCR relied on a set of 60 Vbeta primers and 13 Jbeta primers. Sequencing was performed with immunoSEQ multiplex PCR; in TCRdb, only in-frame clones are kept and a portion is missing. Of 150,000 or so clones in the sample, 65% to 80% are singletons; the top ten hold around 3.1%. The V call is TRBV9, the J call TRBJ2-1; 8 nucleotides agree with TRBD2. The specimen was PBMCs. The sequence derives from a male donor in good health and CMV-seronegative. As DNA, the CDR3 is TGTGCCAGCAGTTCCCTAGCGGGCTCTTCCTACAATGAGCAGTTCTTC. Translated: CASSSLAGSSYNEQFF.